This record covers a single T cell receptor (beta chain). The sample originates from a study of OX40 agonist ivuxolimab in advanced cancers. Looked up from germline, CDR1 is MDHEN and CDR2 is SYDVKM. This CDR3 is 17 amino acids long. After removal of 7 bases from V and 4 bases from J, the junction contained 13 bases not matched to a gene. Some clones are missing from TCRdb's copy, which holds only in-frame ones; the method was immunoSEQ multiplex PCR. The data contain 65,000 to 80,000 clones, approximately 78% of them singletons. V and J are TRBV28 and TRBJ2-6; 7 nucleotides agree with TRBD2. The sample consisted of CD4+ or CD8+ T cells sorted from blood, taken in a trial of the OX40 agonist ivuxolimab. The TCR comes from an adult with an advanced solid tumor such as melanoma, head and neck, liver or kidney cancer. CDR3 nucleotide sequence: TGTGCCAGCACCACCGCGGGGGTGGTGTACGGGGCCAACGTCCTGACTTTC. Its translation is CASTTAGVVYGANVLTF.